The rows below give T cell receptor beta chains drawn from one sample of a study of blood T cell repertoires in COVID-19. Here immunoSEQ multiplex PCR was the method, and the copy in TCRdb shows in-frame clones only, minus some. Of 450,000 to 500,000 clones in the sample, 70% to 90% were seen once. The source material was peripheral blood. The receptors stem from a human donor in a cohort sampled during active COVID-19. Both conserved end residues are trimmed from each CDR3. Fields, in order: J gene, V gene, CDR3 protein.

TRBJ2-5,TRBV12-5,ASNVRGGRTGGTQY
TRBJ2-1,TRBV28,ASSETAYNEQF
TRBJ2-5,TRBV3-1/TRBV3-2,ASSLGLAGGPGETQY
TRBJ1-1,TRBV10-3,AISGGQAKNTEAF
TRBJ2-5,TRBV5-1,ASRRGLGLGETQY
TRBJ2-7,TRBV5-1,ASSLGPTTANYEQY
TRBJ2-2,TRBV30,AWGLAGLGELF
TRBJ1-2,TRBV29-1,SVEQGAEGYT
TRBJ2-3,TRBV24-1,ATSPGLDTDTQY
TRBJ1-5,TRBV5-1,ASRPDSDNQPQH
TRBJ2-2,TRBV9,ASSALAGEPGELF
TRBJ1-1,TRBV5-6,ASSLGDRGLTEAF
TRBJ2-7,TRBV29-1,SVLGTGDFWDEQY
TRBJ1-4,TRBV4-3,ASSQWLTNEKLF
TRBJ2-1,TRBV7-8,ASSRILAGSYNEQF
TRBJ2-3,TRBV30,AWSASGRLAGTDTQY